This T cell receptor (beta chain) was sequenced for a study of tumor and adjacent non-tumor tissue in lung cancer listed by TCRdb under 2018. Some background on the complete study: Patients with adenocarcinoma (roughly 12), squamous cell carcinoma (2) and small cell lung cancer (1) were included in the cohort. Among the 15 or so patients, ages ranged from about 30 to 80 years, roughly ten were men and 5 were women, and disease was TNM stage I to III. In total, sequencing yielded over 95 million productive TCRbeta reads, which works out to an average of around 4.2 million reads per sample. Using bulk TCRbeta repertoires from approximately 15 lung cancer patients, the study set lung tumor tissue side by side with matched distant non-tumor lung tissue. TCRbeta CDR3 sequencing was performed on roughly 27 paired specimens, with one tumor sample and one normal lung sample collected per patient. Summary of the overall study and its limitations: With only about 16 patients in the cohort, the authors noted that larger samples and more detailed clinical data are needed. The methods do not name the sequencing platform or mention unique molecular identifiers. TCR diversity was significantly higher in younger patients, and greater tumor TCR diversity was associated with shorter overall survival and shorter disease-free survival. The top 100 clones made up a significantly larger cumulative share of the repertoire in normal lung than in tumor tissue. Significantly higher TCR diversity (inverse Simpson) was observed in tumor tissue than in normal lung tissue (approximately 440 vs 150, P = 0.0075, Mann-Whitney U test). Because peripheral blood was not sequenced, the blood TCRbeta repertoires of the lung cancer patients in the study went unexamined.

Bulk unsorted tissue served as the source for RNA extraction, and RNA quality was assessed using a NanoDrop ND-1000 and an Agilent 2100. Newly diagnosed lung cancer patients without prior chemotherapy who had been admitted for thoracic surgery in China between August and November 2014 were enrolled as donors. Patients with previous radiotherapy or chemotherapy, or with another concurrent cancer, were excluded from the study. Pieces of surgical tissue measuring about 1-2.1 cm3 were kept in RNAlater solution and stored at -80 degrees C until use. Receptor libraries were prepared by multiplex PCR. The sequencer listed for this sample is Illumina HiSeq 2500. TCRbeta libraries were built by three rounds of nested PCR using primers (Table S4), following protocols modified from ARM-PCR. Before sequencing, PCR products in the 200-500 bp range were cut out of the gel and cleaned up using the QIAquick gel extraction kit. In the original analysis: Reads were cleaned with Trimmomatic, merged with FLASH into complete CDR3 sequences, and assigned to V(D)J germline segments with MiTCR. Clonal diversity was calculated as the inverse Simpson's index using VDJtools. In-frame sequences without a premature stop codon were defined as productive reads. TCRdb reran the public reads through fastp at Q25 and MiXCR, keeping productive beta chains. Rows matching on CDR3 protein sequence are summarized as one entry with the most common DNA and genes. The V and J calls shown here were made by TCRdb, not taken from the authors' results. This sample is represented by 60,000 to 85,000 distinct CDR3 sequences; around 86% of them were singletons. 10% to 15% of the sample lies in the top ten.

Its CDR3 holds 14 amino acids, cysteine through phenylalanine. Of all the DNA, just the CDR3 is kept, 42 bases in frame from base 1. CDR1 and CDR2 (DFQATT, SNEGSKA) derive from the germline V gene (reference sequence). V is cut by 5 bases and J by 9 bases, and the space between the germline ends is 17 bases. Concerning this clonotype itself: Its antigen is currently not known. Base-call qualities are not available, and no considerably larger clone is one nucleotide away.

This TCR was sampled from a woman aged 50 to 65 with non-small cell lung cancer. Sequenced material: lung tumor tissue. The rearrangement combines TRBV20-1 with TRBJ1-6, and possibly TRBD1, on 6 matching bases. The DNA sequence is TGCAGTGCTGGAAGAATAGGGGGTTCTTCACCCCTCCACTTT. Its protein reads: CSAGRIGGSSPLHF.